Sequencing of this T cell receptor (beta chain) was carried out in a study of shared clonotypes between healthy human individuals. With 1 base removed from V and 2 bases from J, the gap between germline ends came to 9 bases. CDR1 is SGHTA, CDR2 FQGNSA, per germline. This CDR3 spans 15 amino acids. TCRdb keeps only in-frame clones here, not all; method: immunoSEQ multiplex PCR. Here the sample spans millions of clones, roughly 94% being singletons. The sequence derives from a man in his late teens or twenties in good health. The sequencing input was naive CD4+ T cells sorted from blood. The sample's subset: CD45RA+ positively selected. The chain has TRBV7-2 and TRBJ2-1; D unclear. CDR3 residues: CASSLVHSPYNEQFF. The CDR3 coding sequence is TGTGCCAGCAGCTTAGTGCACTCACCCTACAATGAGCAGTTCTTC.